A single sample is the source of the 24 T cell receptor beta chains below, sequenced in a study of blood T cell repertoires in COVID-19. The data were produced by immunoSEQ multiplex PCR, yet TCRdb's version contains in-frame clones alone and is incomplete. Among some 170,000 clones listed, about 88% were seen once. The material sequenced was PBMCs or T cells enriched from blood (not recorded which). The receptors here all came from a human donor with acute COVID-19. The donor label of this sample is uncertain.

The J gene is TRBJ1-5, the V gene TRBV4-3; TRBD1 aligns across 9 bases. V lost 4 bases to trimming and J lost 4 bases; unmatched junction nucleotides: 5. The CDR3 contains 15 residues. Germline V gene sequence: CDR1 LGHNA, CDR2 YSLEER. The CDR3 DNA is TGCGCCAGCAGCCCTTCGACAGGGGGAAATCAGCCCCAGCATTTT. Protein product: CASSPSTGGNQPQHF.

The rearrangement uses TRBV5-1 and TRBJ2-1; TRBD2 matches at 8 bases. V gave up 1 base and J gave up 8 bases; unmatched junction bases: 8. The CDR3 has 15 amino acids. Germline CDR1 reads SGHRS; CDR2 reads YFSETQ. CDR3 loop: CASSLNGGAPYEQFF. For the CDR3, the DNA is TGCGCCAGCAGCTTGAACGGGGGGGCCCCCTATGAGCAGTTCTTC.

The rearrangement joins TRBV28 to TRBJ1-4; no firm D call. The ends were cut back, 4 bases at V and 11 bases at J, with 5 bases in the middle. The germline V gene has CDR1 MDHEN and CDR2 SYDVKM. This CDR3 contains 10 residues. In DNA form, the CDR3 reads TGTGCCAGCAGTTCGGGGAAACTGTTTTTT. Its protein product is CASSSGKLFF. Full variable domain (remainder filled in from reference TRBV28 and TRBJ1-4): DVKVTQSSRYLVKRTGEKVFLECVQDMDHENMFWYRQDPGLGLRLIYFSYDVKMKEKGDIPEGYSVSREKKERFSLILESASTNQTSMYLCASSSGKLFFGSGTQLSVL.

This chain links TRBV27 with TRBJ2-1; the D gene is possibly TRBD2 (6 bases). CDR1 and CDR2 from the germline V gene are MNHEY and SMNVEV (reference sequence). The CDR3 runs 14 residues. The V and J ends lost 2 bases and 2 bases respectively, with 7 bases between them. For the CDR3, the DNA is TGTGCCAGCAGTTTAGCGGGGACCTACAATGAGCAGTTCTTC. The encoded protein is CASSLAGTYNEQFF.

The J gene is TRBJ2-3, the V gene TRBV6-2 or TRBV6-3; 8 bases line up with TRBD1. CDR1 is MNHEY and CDR2 is SVGEGT in the germline V gene. V trimming: 4 bases; J trimming: 4 bases; junction bases outside the gene matches: 10. The CDR3 has 16 residues. CDR3 region: CASSSAGQGPPDTQYF. CDR3 sequence (DNA): TGTGCCAGCAGTTCCGCCGGACAGGGACCCCCAGATACGCAGTATTTT.

The genes are TRBV30 and TRBJ1-1; maybe TRBD1 (6 bases). Germline CDR1 GTSNPN, CDR2 SVGIG (reference sequence). V lost 3 bases to trimming and J lost 6 bases, with 11 bases between them. The CDR3 sequence is 12 residues long. CDR3 DNA sequence: TGTGCCTGGAGCGAACAGGGCTCTGAAGCTTTCTTT. The encoded protein is CAWSEQGSEAFF.

The J gene is TRBJ2-2, the V gene TRBV5-5; unclear D gene. The germline V gene has CDR1 SGHKS and CDR2 YYEKEE (reference sequence). The ends were cut back, 0 bases at V and 5 bases at J, with 8 bases in the middle. The CDR3 is 14 residues long. Here the CDR3 DNA reads TGTGCCAGCAGCTTGGGATATCGGACCGGGGAGCTGTTTTTT. Protein product: CASSLGYRTGELFF. The full variable domain, completed using reference TRBV5-5 and TRBJ2-2, is DAGVTQSPTHLIKTRGQQVTLRCSPISGHKSVSWYQQVLGQGPQFIFQYYEKEERGRGNFPDRFSARQFPNYSSELNVNALLLGDSALYLCASSLGYRTGELFFGEGSRLTVL.

The V and J genes are TRBV30 and TRBJ1-5; possible D gene TRBD1, 6 bases. Germline loops: CDR1 GTSNPN, CDR2 SVGIG (reference sequence). With 2 bases removed from V and 3 bases from J, the gap between germline ends came to 8 bases. The CDR3 covers 13 residues. Written as DNA, the CDR3 is TGTGCCTGGAGTAGGACAGCCAATCAGCCCCAGCATTTT. This encodes CAWSRTANQPQHF.

The chain couples TRBV11-2 to TRBJ2-1; 8 nucleotides agree with TRBD2. Germline CDR1 SGHAT, CDR2 FQNNGV. This CDR3 spans 13 amino acids. With 1 base clipped from V and 10 bases from J, the junction kept 3 bases outside the gene matches. The CDR3 DNA reads as TGTGCCAGCAGCTTAGTGTTAGCGGGGGAGCAGTTCTTC. Translated: CASSLVLAGEQFF.

The chain uses TRBV3-1 (or the pseudogene TRBV3-2) and TRBJ2-7; 7 bases match TRBD1. Germline assignment: CDR1 LGHDT and CDR2 YNNKEL (reference sequence). V gave up 3 bases and J gave up 2 bases; unmatched junction bases: 10. CDR3 length: 16 residues. DNA for the CDR3: TGTGCCAGCAGCCAGCTGTATAGGGGGCTTGCCTACGAGCAGTACTTC. Its translation: CASSQLYRGLAYEQYF.

This chain connects TRBV4-3 to TRBJ2-3, with 10 nucleotides matching TRBD2. The CDR3 is made up of 19 amino acids. V was clipped by 0 bases and J by 2 bases; unmatched bases: 11. In germline, CDR1 is LGHNA, CDR2 YSLEER. CDR3 amino acids: CASSQDLSGGPSPTDTQYF. Here the CDR3 DNA reads TGCGCCAGCAGCCAAGATCTTAGCGGGGGGCCCTCTCCCACAGATACGCAGTATTTT.

The J gene is TRBJ2-7, the V gene TRBV7-9, with a tentative D call TRBD2 (5 bases). This CDR3 contains 12 residues. V lost 8 bases, J lost 4 bases, and 12 bases lay in between. The V gene's germline CDR1 is SEHNR and CDR2 FQNEAQ (reference sequence). The CDR3 spells CASSKGSYEQYF. Written as DNA, the CDR3 is TGTGCCAGCTCAAAAGGGAGTTACGAGCAGTACTTC.

The V call is TRBV24-1, the J call TRBJ1-1, with 8 bases aligning to TRBD1. The trim removed 1 base at V and 1 base at J, leaving 13 bases unmatched. CDR3 length: 19 residues. Germline values: CDR1 KGHDR, CDR2 SFDVKD. CDR3 in DNA: TGTGCCACCAGTGATTTAGCGCTGACTGAGACAGGGGAGAACACTGAAGCTTTCTTT. Protein sequence: CATSDLALTETGENTEAFF.

This clone was detected only a few times. The chain is built from TRBV27 and TRBJ1-6, with D maybe TRBD1 (5 bases). CDR3 length: 14 amino acids. Germline CDR1 and CDR2: MNHEY and SMNVEV (reference sequence). V was shortened by 6 bases and J by 7 bases, with 13 bases between the two germline ends. The CDR3 region is CASSLKGWNSPLHF. In nucleotides, the CDR3 is TGTGCCAGCAGCCTCAAGGGGTGGAATTCACCCCTCCACTTT.

DNA for the CDR3: TGCAGCGTTGTTCCTGGGACACACTATGGCTACACCTTC. Translating it yields CSVVPGTHYGYTF. The rearrangement links TRBV29-1 to TRBJ1-2, with D maybe TRBD1 (6 bases). The CDR3 extends over 13 amino acids. In germline, CDR1 is SQVTM, CDR2 ANQGSEA. V dropped 4 bases and J dropped 3 bases, with 12 bases sitting between them.

This rearrangement joins TRBV19 to TRBJ2-5; TRBD1 is a possible D gene (5 bases). The CDR3 runs 14 residues. V was pared by 7 bases and J by 5 bases, with 17 bases between. Germline V gene lookup returns CDR1 LNHDA and CDR2 SQIVND (reference sequence). The CDR3 protein is CASTDSNLGETQYF. CDR3 nucleotides: TGTGCCAGTACCGACAGCAATCTAGGGGAGACCCAGTACTTC. Full variable domain (outside the CDR3, taken from reference TRBV19 and TRBJ2-5): DGGITQSPKYLFRKEGQNVTLSCEQNLNHDAMYWYRQDPGQGLRLIYYSQIVNDFQKGDIAEGYSVSREKKESFPLTVTSAQKNPTAFYLCASTDSNLGETQYFGPGTRLLVL.

The chain recombines TRBV5-1 with TRBJ1-4; 9 nucleotides agree with TRBD1. J lost 6 bases, V lost 1 base, and 1 base had no gene match. The CDR3 is 14 residues long. Per germline, CDR1 SGHRS and CDR2 YFSETQ. As DNA, the CDR3 is TGCGCCAGCAGCTTGACAGGGGGCCATGAAAAACTGTTTTTT. The encoded protein is CASSLTGGHEKLFF.

The V gene is TRBV9, the J gene TRBJ2-7; 8 nucleotides align to TRBD1. The germline V gene encodes CDR1 SGDLS and CDR2 YYNGEE. CDR3 length equals 14 residues. V trimming: 2 bases; J trimming: 1 base; junction bases outside the gene matches: 2. CDR3 DNA sequence: TGTGCCAGCAGCGTTGGGGACAGGTCCTACGAGCAGTACTTC. It yields the protein CASSVGDRSYEQYF. The full variable domain, completed using reference TRBV9 and TRBJ2-7, is DSGVTQTPKHLITATGQRVTLRCSPRSGDLSVYWYQQSLDQGLQFLIQYYNGEERAKGNILERFSAQQFPDLHSELNLSSLELGDSALYFCASSVGDRSYEQYFGPGTRLTVT.

The genes are TRBV7-8 and TRBJ1-5, with 11 bases that match TRBD1. Per germline, CDR1 SGHVS and CDR2 FQNEAQ. The CDR3 loop spans 16 amino acids. The ends lost 2 bases at V and 4 bases at J; junction bases unmatched: 4. The CDR3 sequence is CASSLLGTGGNQPQHF. The CDR3 DNA reads as TGTGCCAGCAGCTTATTGGGGACAGGGGGAAATCAGCCCCAGCATTTT. The entire variable domain, with the rest obtained from reference TRBV7-8 and TRBJ1-5, is as follows: GAGVSQSPRYKVAKRGQDVALRCDPISGHVSLFWYQQALGQGPEFLTYFQNEAQLDKSGLPSDRFFAERPEGSVSTLKIQRTQQEDSAVYLCASSLLGTGGNQPQHFGDGTRLSIL.

The chain carries TRBV7-9 and TRBJ1-4, with D perhaps matching TRBD1 (5 bases). This CDR3 region has 15 residues. CDR1 is SEHNR and CDR2 is FQNEAQ in the germline V gene (reference sequence). Trimming removed 0 bases from V and 4 bases from J, with 9 bases in between. The CDR3 protein is CASSLAQGLNEKLFF. In DNA form, the CDR3 reads TGTGCCAGCAGCTTAGCGCAGGGTCTTAATGAAAAACTGTTTTTT.

This chain uses TRBV7-2 with TRBJ2-1, with TRBD1 identical over 8 bases. V lost 5 bases and J lost 5; bases outside the gene matches: 8. CDR1 is SGHTA and CDR2 is FQGNSA in the germline V gene. This CDR3 has 15 amino acids. Written as DNA, the CDR3 is TGTGCCAGCAGCCCTGGGACAGGCCGTAACAATGAGCAGTTCTTC. Protein: CASSPGTGRNNEQFF.

The rearrangement uses TRBV27 and TRBJ2-2, with 7 positions matching TRBD1. Germline trimming cut 5 bases from V and 3 bases from J; bases unmatched to any gene: 15. CDR3 length equals 18 residues. CDR1 and CDR2 from the germline V gene are MNHEY and SMNVEV (reference sequence). The CDR3 is CASSPTLDRYSYTGELFF. DNA of the CDR3: TGTGCCAGCAGTCCGACCCTGGACAGGTACTCTTACACCGGGGAGCTGTTTTTT.

This chain joins TRBV5-1 and TRBJ2-7; TRBD2 agrees at 7 bases. The CDR3 runs to 16 residues. Germline V gene lookup returns CDR1 SGHRS and CDR2 YFSETQ. With 0 bases clipped from V and 1 base from J, the junction kept 7 bases outside the gene matches. The CDR3: CASSLARPGGSYEQYF. The CDR3 nucleotides are TGCGCCAGCAGCTTGGCGAGGCCGGGGGGATCCTACGAGCAGTACTTC.

Comments on this clone: Other nucleotide sequences from this sample produce the same CDR3. This sequence joins TRBV18 and TRBJ2-1, with 10 bases identical to TRBD2. Trimming took 4 bases from V and 7 from J; bases not matched to a gene: 7. The germline gives CDR1 KGHSH, CDR2 LQKENI. The CDR3 runs to 15 residues. CDR3 protein: CASSLRAGGRNEQFF. The CDR3 coding sequence is TGTGCCAGCTCACTTCGAGCGGGGGGGCGGAATGAGCAGTTCTTC.